The T cell receptor beta chain under discussion was sequenced for a study of CD8 T cells in Susac syndrome. Random hexamers were used to reverse transcribe roughly 0.5 to 1 ug of RNA. It was immunoSEQ multiplex PCR that amplified TCR beta CDR3 across 54 Vbeta and 13 Jbeta. TCRdb independently ran MiXCR on the immunoSEQ multiplex PCR reads; one entry per CDR3 protein. The sample includes approximately 49,000 distinct CDR3 sequences, roughly 94% of them seen just once. Trimming removed 4 bases from V and 0 bases from J; junction bases left unmatched: 12. The CDR3 has 16 amino acids. Germline V gene sequence: CDR1 DFQATT, CDR2 SNEGSKA (reference sequence). TEMRA cells were FACS-enriched, with CD8+ and CD4+ T cells isolated negatively.

This sequence joins TRBV20-1 and TRBJ2-7, with 7 bases aligning to TRBD1. Material for sequencing was CD8+ T cells from PBMCs. The TCR sequence derives from a human donor with Susac syndrome. CDR3 in DNA: TGCAGTGCTATTCGGACAGGAGACGCTTCCTCCTACGAGCAGTACTTC. Protein product: CSAIRTGDASSYEQYF.